What follows is one TCR beta chain and its context. The record originates from a study of T cell changes during pregnancy in multiple sclerosis. Some clones are missing from TCRdb's copy, which holds only in-frame ones; the method was immunoSEQ multiplex PCR. The sample yields tens of thousands of clones, about 92% seen once. V was cut by 5 bases and J by 4 bases, with 14 bases left in between. Germline CDR1 and CDR2: SEHNR and FQNEAQ (reference sequence). This CDR3 comprises 14 residues. This specimen was peripheral blood, taken in the third trimester of pregnancy. This chain connects TRBV7-9 to TRBJ1-2; tentative D call: TRBD1 (5 bases). This TCR was recovered from a female donor in good health, enrolled as a control in a pregnancy study. CDR3 sequence (DNA): TGTGCCAGCAGCCGACAGAGTTTTGTCTATGGCTACACCTTC. This sequence encodes CASSRQSFVYGYTF.